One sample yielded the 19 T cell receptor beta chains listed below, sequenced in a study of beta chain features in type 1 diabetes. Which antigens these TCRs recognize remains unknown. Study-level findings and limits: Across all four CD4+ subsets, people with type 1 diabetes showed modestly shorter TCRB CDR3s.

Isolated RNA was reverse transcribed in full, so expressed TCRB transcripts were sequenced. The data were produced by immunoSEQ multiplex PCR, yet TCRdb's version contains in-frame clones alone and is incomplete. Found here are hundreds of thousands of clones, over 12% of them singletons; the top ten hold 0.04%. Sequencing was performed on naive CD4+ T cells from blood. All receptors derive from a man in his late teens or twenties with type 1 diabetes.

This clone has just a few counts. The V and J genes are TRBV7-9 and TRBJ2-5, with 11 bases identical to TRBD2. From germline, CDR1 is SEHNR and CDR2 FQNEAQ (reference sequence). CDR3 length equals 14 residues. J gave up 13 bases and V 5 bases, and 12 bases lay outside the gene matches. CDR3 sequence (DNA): TGTGCCAGCAGCCTCCAGACTAGCGGGAACCAAATGTACTTC. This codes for CASSLQTSGNQMYF.

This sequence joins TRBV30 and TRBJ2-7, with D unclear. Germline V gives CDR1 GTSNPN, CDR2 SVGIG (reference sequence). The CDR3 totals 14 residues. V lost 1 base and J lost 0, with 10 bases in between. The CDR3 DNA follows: TGTGCCTGGAGTGGCGCTTTAGGCTCCTACGAGCAGTACTTC. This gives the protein CAWSGALGSYEQYF.

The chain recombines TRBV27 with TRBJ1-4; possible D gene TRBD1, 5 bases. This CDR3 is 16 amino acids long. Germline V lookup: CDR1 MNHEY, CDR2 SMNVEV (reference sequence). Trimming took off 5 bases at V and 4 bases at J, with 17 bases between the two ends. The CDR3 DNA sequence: TGTGCCAGCAGTCGCCGCGGGGGACCGATTAATGAAAAACTGTTTTTT. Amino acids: CASSRRGGPINEKLFF.

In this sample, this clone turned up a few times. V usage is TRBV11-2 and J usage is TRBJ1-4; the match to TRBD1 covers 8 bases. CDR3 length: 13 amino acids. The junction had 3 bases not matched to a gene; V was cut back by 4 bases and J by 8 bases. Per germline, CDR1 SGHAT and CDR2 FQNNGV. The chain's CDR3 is CASSSRDREKLFF. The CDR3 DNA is TGTGCCAGCAGCTCTAGGGACAGGGAAAAACTGTTTTTT. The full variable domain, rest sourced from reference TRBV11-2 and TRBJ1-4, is EAGVAQSPRYKIIEKRQSVAFWCNPISGHATLYWYQQILGQGPKLLIQFQNNGVVDDSQLPKDRFSAERLKGVDSTLKIQPAKLEDSAVYLCASSSRDREKLFFGSGTQLSVL.

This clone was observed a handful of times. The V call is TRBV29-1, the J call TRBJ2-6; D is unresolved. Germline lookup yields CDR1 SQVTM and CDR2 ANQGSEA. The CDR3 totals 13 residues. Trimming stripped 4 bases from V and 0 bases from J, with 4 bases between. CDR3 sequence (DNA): TGCAGCGTTGTCCCCTCTGGGGCCAACGTCCTGACTTTC. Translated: CSVVPSGANVLTF.

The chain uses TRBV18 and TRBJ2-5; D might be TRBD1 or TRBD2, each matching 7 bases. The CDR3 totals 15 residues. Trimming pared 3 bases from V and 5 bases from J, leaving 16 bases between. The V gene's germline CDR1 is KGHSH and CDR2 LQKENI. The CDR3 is CASSPRGGGQETQYF. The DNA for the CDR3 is TGTGCCAGCTCACCGCGTGGCGGGGGACAGGAGACCCAGTACTTC.

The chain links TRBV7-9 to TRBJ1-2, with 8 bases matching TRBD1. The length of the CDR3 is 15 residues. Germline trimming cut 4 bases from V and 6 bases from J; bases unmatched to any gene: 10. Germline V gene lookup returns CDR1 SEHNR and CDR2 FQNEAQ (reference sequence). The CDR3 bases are TGTGCCAGCAGCTCGGACAGGGAGGCAGGGGATGGCTACACCTTC. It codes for CASSSDREAGDGYTF.

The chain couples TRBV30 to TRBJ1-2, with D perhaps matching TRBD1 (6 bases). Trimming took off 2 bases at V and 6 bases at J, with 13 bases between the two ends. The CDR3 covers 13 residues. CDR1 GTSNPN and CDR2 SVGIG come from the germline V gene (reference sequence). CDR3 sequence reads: CAWSMRGAHGYTF. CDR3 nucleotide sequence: TGTGCCTGGAGTATGCGGGGGGCCCATGGCTACACCTTC.

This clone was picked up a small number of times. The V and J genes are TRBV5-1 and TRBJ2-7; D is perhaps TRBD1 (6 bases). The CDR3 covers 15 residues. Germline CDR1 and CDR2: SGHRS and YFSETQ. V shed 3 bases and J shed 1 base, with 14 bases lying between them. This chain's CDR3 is CASSSAGTPSYEQYF. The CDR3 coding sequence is TGCGCCAGCAGCTCCGCCGGGACACCATCCTACGAGCAGTACTTC.

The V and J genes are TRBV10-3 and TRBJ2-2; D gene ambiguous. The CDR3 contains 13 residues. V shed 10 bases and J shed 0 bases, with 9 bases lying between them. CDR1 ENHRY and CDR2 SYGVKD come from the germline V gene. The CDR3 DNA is TGTGCCACCTCCGGGTCGAACACCGGGGAGCTGTTTTTT. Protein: CATSGSNTGELFF.

CDR3 in DNA: TGTGCCAGCAGCGTAGGGAGACTAGCGGGGAGCGGAGAAGGGGAGCTGTTTTTT. This encodes CASSVGRLAGSGEGELFF. This chain connects TRBV9 to TRBJ2-2; 11 bases are shared with TRBD2. Germline-derived CDR1 and CDR2 are SGDLS and YYNGEE. V lost 0 bases and J lost 8; bases outside the gene matches: 12. The CDR3 covers 18 residues.

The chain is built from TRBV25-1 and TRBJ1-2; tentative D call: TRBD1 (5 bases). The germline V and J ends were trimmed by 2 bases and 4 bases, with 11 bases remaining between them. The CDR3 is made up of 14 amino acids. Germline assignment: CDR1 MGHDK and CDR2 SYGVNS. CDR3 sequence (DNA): TGTGCCAGCAGTGAAGGTGGGGCTGGCTATGGCTACACCTTC. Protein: CASSEGGAGYGYTF.

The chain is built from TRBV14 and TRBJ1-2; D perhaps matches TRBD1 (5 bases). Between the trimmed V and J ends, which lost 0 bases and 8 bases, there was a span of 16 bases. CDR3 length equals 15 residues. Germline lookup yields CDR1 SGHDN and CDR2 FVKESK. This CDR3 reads CASSQDVAGRGGYTF. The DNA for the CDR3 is TGTGCCAGCAGCCAAGATGTCGCGGGACGTGGAGGCTACACCTTC.

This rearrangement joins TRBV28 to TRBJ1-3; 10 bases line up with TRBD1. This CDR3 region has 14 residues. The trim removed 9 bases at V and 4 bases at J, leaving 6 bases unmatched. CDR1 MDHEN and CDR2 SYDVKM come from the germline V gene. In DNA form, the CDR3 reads TGTGCCAGTTGGGGACAGGGGAGAGGAAACACCATATATTTT. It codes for CASWGQGRGNTIYF.

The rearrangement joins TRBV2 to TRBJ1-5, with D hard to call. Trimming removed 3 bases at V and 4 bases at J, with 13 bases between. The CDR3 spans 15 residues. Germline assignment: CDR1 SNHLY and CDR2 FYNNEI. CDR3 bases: TGTGCCAGCAGTGAGAACAGCGTAGAGAATCAGCCCCAGCATTTT. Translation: CASSENSVENQPQHF.

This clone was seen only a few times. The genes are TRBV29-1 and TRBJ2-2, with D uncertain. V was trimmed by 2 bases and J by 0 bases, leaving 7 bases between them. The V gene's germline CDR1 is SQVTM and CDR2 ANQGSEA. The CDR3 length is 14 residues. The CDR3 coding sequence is TGCAGCGTTGAACGTTCCTCGAACACCGGGGAGCTGTTTTTT. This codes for CSVERSSNTGELFF.

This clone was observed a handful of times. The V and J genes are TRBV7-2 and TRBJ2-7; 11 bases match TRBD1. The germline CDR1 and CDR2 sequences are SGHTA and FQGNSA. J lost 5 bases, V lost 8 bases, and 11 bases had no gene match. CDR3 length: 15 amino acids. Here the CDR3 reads CASLKRGTGGNEQYF. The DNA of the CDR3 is TGTGCCAGCCTCAAACGGGGGACAGGGGGTAACGAGCAGTACTTC.

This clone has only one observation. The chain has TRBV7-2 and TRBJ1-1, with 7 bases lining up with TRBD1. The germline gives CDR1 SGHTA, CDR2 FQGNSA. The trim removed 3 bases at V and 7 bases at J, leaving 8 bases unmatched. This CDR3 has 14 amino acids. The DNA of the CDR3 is TGTGCCAGCAGCTTGACAACAGGGGATATTGAAGCTTTCTTT. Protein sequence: CASSLTTGDIEAFF.

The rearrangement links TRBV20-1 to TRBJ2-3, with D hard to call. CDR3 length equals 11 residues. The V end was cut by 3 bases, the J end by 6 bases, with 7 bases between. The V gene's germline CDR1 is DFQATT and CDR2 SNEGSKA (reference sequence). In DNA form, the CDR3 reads TGCAGTGCTAGGTCGGCGGATACGCAGTATTTT. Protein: CSARSADTQYF.